The clone carrying this T cell receptor (beta chain) was picked up a small number of times. Its specificity is unknown. The CDR3 has 14 amino acids. Trimming left V 1 base short and J 4 bases short, with 13 bases between. Germline V lookup: CDR1 GTSNPN, CDR2 SVGIG (reference sequence). The data stem from a study of vaccination and CD4 T cells after COVID-19. Noted treatment: roughly 10-day PBMC culture with coronavirus spike peptide pools or control peptides (ViraFEST assay). Researchers used the Oncomine TCR Beta short-read assay to sequence DNA from cultured CD4+ T cells. Using the QIAamp micro DNA kit, genomic DNA was extracted from the CD4+ T cells that had been cultured. TCRdb called the PCR reads again in MiXCR, with one record for every CDR3 protein. The sample holds about 13,000 distinct CDR3 sequences; roughly 73% are singletons and the top ten take 28%. Study observations and caveats: Of the reactive clones in convalescent patients, a median about 90% showed up only post-vaccination. Spike mono-reactivity was evident in 304 of the 307 vaccine-specific clones derived from convalescent patients.

J is TRBJ1-1 and V is TRBV30; D not resolved. The source material was CD4+ T cells from blood, cultured in vitro. The receptor was isolated from a human donor who had recovered from COVID-19. CDR3 loop: CAWSATGEGTEAFF. The CDR3 region has the DNA TGTGCCTGGAGTGCGACCGGGGAGGGCACTGAAGCTTTCTTT.